This T cell receptor beta chain was obtained from a study of T-cell reconstitution after alpha-beta-depleted transplantation in children. The sample holds a few counts of this clonotype. Unique molecular identifiers were used in preparing the TCRbeta library. One entry per CDR3 protein results from TCRdb running MiXCR on the PCR reads. The table records 670,000 or so distinct CDR3 sequences, about an eighth of them present only once. This TCR was sampled from a girl aged 2-10 years with congenital amegakaryocytic thrombocytopenia, due to receive a stem cell transplant. The specimen was PBMCs, collected before TCRalphabeta/CD19-depleted stem cell transplant.

The chain's CDR3 is CASSLDLRSGRTDTQYF. The CDR3 DNA reads TGTGCCAGCAGCTTGGATTTGCGTAGCGGGAGGACAGATACGCAGTATTTT. The rearrangement joins TRBV5-6 to TRBJ2-3, with 10 positions matching TRBD2. J was trimmed by 3 bases and V by 0 bases; bases with no gene match: 7. This CDR3 is built from 17 residues. Germline CDR1 reads SGHDT; CDR2 reads YYEEEE.